The 26 T cell receptor beta chains below come from one sample, sequenced in a study of blood T cell repertoires in COVID-19. Sequencing was performed with immunoSEQ multiplex PCR; in TCRdb, only in-frame clones are kept and a portion is missing. The table shows 200,000 to 250,000 clones, with 90% occurring only once. Material: PBMCs or T cells enriched from blood (not recorded which). Receptors were obtained from a man aged 25-45 years who had been exposed to COVID-19.

J is TRBJ2-2 and V is TRBV7-6; possibly TRBD2 for D (5 bases). CDR1 and CDR2 (germline): SGHVS, FNYEAQ. The CDR3 runs to 14 residues. V was shortened by 3 bases and J by 1 base, with 6 bases between the two germline ends. The CDR3 DNA is TGTGCCAGCAGCTTCGAGGGGAACACCGGGGAGCTGTTTTTT. Translating it yields CASSFEGNTGELFF. The whole variable domain, filled in from reference TRBV7-6 and TRBJ2-2, reads GAGVSQSPRYKVTKRGQDVALRCDPISGHVSLYWYRQALGQGPEFLTYFNYEAQQDKSGLPNDRFSAERPEGSISTLTIQRTEQRDSAMYRCASSFEGNTGELFFGEGSRLTVL.

The chain links TRBV7-9 to TRBJ1-6, with D possibly being TRBD1 (5 bases). Looked up from germline, CDR1 is SEHNR and CDR2 is FQNEAQ (reference sequence). V was shortened by 3 bases and J by 0 bases, with 9 bases between the two germline ends. The CDR3 spans 16 residues. The CDR3 reads CASSLGDSSYNSPLHF. CDR3 nucleotides: TGTGCCAGCAGCTTGGGTGACAGCTCCTATAATTCACCCCTCCACTTT.

The chain has TRBV5-1 and TRBJ2-7; D is perhaps TRBD1 (6 bases). The V gene's germline CDR1 is SGHRS and CDR2 YFSETQ. CDR3 length: 14 residues. V shed 3 bases and J shed 6 bases, with 16 bases lying between them. Here the CDR3 DNA reads TGCGCCAGCAGCTCGCCCGACACAGGGTCCGAGCAGTACTTC. The encoded protein is CASSSPDTGSEQYF.

The chain links TRBV15 to TRBJ2-7; TRBD2 is a possible D gene (5 bases). CDR3 length equals 17 residues. V lost 1 base and J 2 bases, leaving 18 bases between the germline ends. Per the germline V gene, CDR1 is LNHNV and CDR2 is YYDKDF (reference sequence). The CDR3 region is CATSRGKEGFPTYEQYF. The CDR3 DNA reads TGTGCCACCAGCAGAGGCAAAGAGGGTTTCCCTACCTACGAGCAGTACTTC.

This clone was observed a single time. This chain uses TRBV5-1 with TRBJ1-2, with 8 bases that match TRBD1. The CDR3 is made up of 16 amino acids. The V gene's germline CDR1 is SGHRS and CDR2 YFSETQ. V trimming: 5 bases; J trimming: 8 bases; junction bases outside the gene matches: 17. The chain's CDR3 is CASRSWQGAPIEGYTF. In DNA form, the CDR3 reads TGCGCCAGCAGAAGTTGGCAGGGGGCCCCGATTGAGGGCTACACCTTC.

This chain joins TRBV10-1 and TRBJ2-6; 10 bases fit TRBD1. The junction had 6 bases not matched to a gene; V was cut back by 4 bases and J by 3 bases. This CDR3 region has 17 residues. Germline V gives CDR1 WNHNN, CDR2 SYGVQD (reference sequence). Here the CDR3 reads CASSGRTGGGGANVLTF. CDR3 in DNA: TGCGCCAGCAGTGGCCGGACAGGGGGAGGTGGGGCCAACGTCCTGACTTTC.

The rearrangement uses TRBV4-1 and TRBJ1-5; D is unresolved. Germline V gives CDR1 MGHRA, CDR2 YSYEKL. The CDR3 is 17 amino acids. The ends were cut back, 3 bases at V and 9 bases at J, with 24 bases in the middle. CDR3 residues: CASSQDRGGSRGWPQHF. Here the CDR3 DNA reads TGCGCCAGCAGCCAGGACCGCGGTGGGAGTCGAGGGTGGCCCCAGCATTTT.

J is TRBJ1-1 and V is TRBV30; D uncertain. The CDR3 is 13 residues long. Trimming left V 1 base short and J 8 bases short, with 14 bases between. The germline CDR1 and CDR2 sequences are GTSNPN and SVGIG (reference sequence). The CDR3 sequence is CAWSEDPGDEAFF. The CDR3, as DNA: TGTGCCTGGAGTGAAGACCCGGGAGACGAAGCTTTCTTT.

The chain is built from TRBV11-2 and TRBJ2-3, with TRBD2 matching over 14 bases. The CDR3 is made up of 16 amino acids. Germline V CDR1 and CDR2: SGHAT, FQNNGV. Losses at the gene ends were 1 base for V and 6 bases for J; bases not matched to a gene: 3. CDR3 in DNA: TGTGCCAGCAGCTTAGGACTAGCGGGGGGGCAGGATACGCAGTATTTT. Translation: CASSLGLAGGQDTQYF.

The chain links TRBV2 to TRBJ2-3; TRBD1 aligns across 9 bases. J gave up 4 bases and V 7 bases, and 12 bases lay outside the gene matches. Germline V gene lookup returns CDR1 SNHLY and CDR2 FYNNEI. CDR3 length: 16 amino acids. This CDR3 is CASTGTGYLGSDTQYF. The CDR3 nucleotides read TGTGCCAGCACCGGGACAGGGTATTTAGGGTCAGATACGCAGTATTTT.

V is TRBV6-5 and J is TRBJ2-7; tentative D call: TRBD1 (5 bases). Germline loops: CDR1 MNHEY, CDR2 SVGAGI. V lost 4 bases to trimming and J lost 3 bases, with 16 bases between them. The CDR3 runs 15 residues. The chain's CDR3 is CASSSRRVLHYEQYF. DNA for the CDR3: TGTGCCAGCAGTTCCCGCAGGGTCTTGCACTACGAGCAGTACTTC.

The chain uses TRBV16 and TRBJ1-2; a possible D gene is TRBD1 (6 bases). Deletions cut 5 bases from V and 7 bases from J, with 11 bases between. CDR1 and CDR2 (germline): KGHSY, FQNENV. The CDR3 runs to 12 residues. DNA of the CDR3: TGTGCCAGCAGCATACAGGGAGCTGGCTACACCTTC. This translates into CASSIQGAGYTF.

The chain has TRBV27 and TRBJ1-2; TRBD1 is a possible D gene (6 bases). The CDR3 spans 14 residues. V lost 6 bases to trimming and J lost 6 bases, with 17 bases between them. Germline-derived CDR1 and CDR2 are MNHEY and SMNVEV (reference sequence). The CDR3 region has the DNA TGTGCCAGCAGCAAATGGACAGAGGGAGATGGCTACACCTTC. Translated: CASSKWTEGDGYTF.

The chain has TRBV20-1 and TRBJ2-7; D remains unclear. The CDR3 is made up of 11 amino acids. V was cut by 3 bases and J by 2 bases, with 5 bases left in between. Germline CDR1 reads DFQATT; CDR2 reads SNEGSKA (reference sequence). CDR3 sequence (DNA): TGCAGTGCTAGTCGTACCTACGAGCAGTACTTC. This encodes CSASRTYEQYF.

The chain recombines TRBV7-3 with TRBJ1-2; D perhaps matches TRBD1 (6 bases). CDR1 is SGHTA, CDR2 FQGTGA, per germline. The CDR3 length is 14 residues. The ends were cut back, 5 bases at V and 4 bases at J, with 14 bases in the middle. Written as DNA, the CDR3 is TGTGCCAGCAGCCTCGGGGGGCTAGGCTATGGCTACACCTTC. It codes for CASSLGGLGYGYTF.

The chain combines TRBV14 with TRBJ1-6, with D unresolved. The V gene's germline CDR1 is SGHDN and CDR2 FVKESK. This CDR3 has 13 amino acids. The V and J ends lost 1 base and 9 bases respectively, with 7 bases between them. This chain's CDR3 is CASSQVQASPLHF. The CDR3 DNA sequence: TGTGCCAGCAGCCAAGTCCAAGCTTCACCCCTCCACTTT.

The genes are TRBV14 and TRBJ2-5, with 10 bases lining up with TRBD2. The V gene's germline CDR1 is SGHDN and CDR2 FVKESK. CDR3 length equals 18 residues. Trimming cost V 4 bases and J 4 bases; bases outside gene matches: 15. Here the CDR3 reads CASSPLLSGGAFPETQYF. DNA of the CDR3: TGTGCCAGCAGCCCCCTCCTGAGCGGGGGGGCGTTCCCAGAGACCCAGTACTTC.

The J gene is TRBJ2-5, the V gene TRBV6-5, with TRBD2 identical over 7 bases. V lost 5 bases, J lost 5 bases, and 8 bases stayed unmatched. In germline, CDR1 is MNHEY, CDR2 SVGAGI. CDR3 size: 14 residues. The CDR3 here is CASSTGGGAETQYF. Here the CDR3 DNA reads TGTGCCAGCAGTACCGGGGGAGGGGCGGAGACCCAGTACTTC.

The CDR3 reads CAIRPEHQGIYGYTF. In DNA, the CDR3 is TGTGCCATCAGACCCGAACACCAGGGTATCTATGGCTACACCTTC. The chain combines TRBV10-3 with TRBJ1-2; a possible D gene is TRBD1 (5 bases). The V end was cut by 6 bases, the J end by 4 bases, with 18 bases between. This CDR3 is built from 15 residues. Germline loops: CDR1 ENHRY, CDR2 SYGVKD.

The V gene is TRBV30, the J gene TRBJ2-7; D is undetermined. V dropped 2 bases and J dropped 5 bases, with 13 bases sitting between them. The germline gives CDR1 GTSNPN, CDR2 SVGIG (reference sequence). CDR3 size: 13 residues. This CDR3 is CAWSTRRNHEQYF. CDR3 coding DNA: TGTGCCTGGAGTACGAGGCGGAATCACGAGCAGTACTTC.

The gene calls are TRBV5-1 and TRBJ2-1; D perhaps matches TRBD1 (6 bases). V lost 1 base to trimming and J lost 8 bases, with 10 bases between them. This CDR3 has 13 residues. The germline V gene has CDR1 SGHRS and CDR2 YFSETQ. CDR3 DNA sequence: TGCGCCAGCAGCTTGACAGGGAACGATGAGCAGTTCTTC. Translated: CASSLTGNDEQFF.

CDR3 sequence reads: CASSLVGGGLGQYPNNEQFF. Written as DNA, the CDR3 is TGCGCCAGCAGCTTGGTTGGTGGGGGGTTAGGTCAGTACCCGAACAATGAGCAGTTCTTC. The chain joins TRBV5-1 to TRBJ2-1; the D gene is possibly TRBD2 (6 bases). Trimming removed 0 bases from V and 5 bases from J, with 27 bases in between. The CDR3 is 20 amino acids. Germline V CDR1 and CDR2: SGHRS, YFSETQ.

In its sample, this clone was seen once. The V and J genes are TRBV19 and TRBJ2-3, with TRBD2 matching 8 bases. The CDR3 is 12 amino acids. Looked up from germline, CDR1 is LNHDA and CDR2 is SQIVND (reference sequence). With 10 bases clipped from V and 6 bases from J, the junction kept 6 bases outside the gene matches. The CDR3 coding sequence is TGTGCCACCGGGGGGGCGTCGGATACGCAGTATTTT. Its translation: CATGGASDTQYF.

V is TRBV9 and J is TRBJ1-1; no definite D call. V was clipped by 0 bases and J by 5 bases, with 14 bases between them. Germline-derived CDR1 and CDR2 are SGDLS and YYNGEE. This CDR3 comprises 15 residues. The CDR3 reads CASSVVGGGGTEAFF. The DNA of the CDR3 is TGTGCCAGCAGCGTAGTCGGTGGAGGTGGGACTGAAGCTTTCTTT.

The CDR3 sequence: CASSPSGGQSTDTQYF. CDR3 nucleotide sequence: TGTGCCAGCAGCCCCAGCGGGGGGCAAAGCACAGATACGCAGTATTTT. J is TRBJ2-3 and V is TRBV13, with 9 bases lining up with TRBD2. V lost 5 bases and J lost 0; bases outside the gene matches: 6. The CDR3 runs to 16 residues. CDR1 is PRHDT, CDR2 FYEKMQ, per germline (reference sequence).

CDR3 loop: CASSQGGQGYEQYF. DNA of the CDR3: TGTGCCAGCAGCCAAGGAGGACAGGGCTACGAGCAGTACTTC. The V call is TRBV4-2, the J call TRBJ2-7; TRBD1 agrees at 8 bases. The CDR3 sequence is 14 residues long. Germline V gene sequence: CDR1 LGHNA, CDR2 YNFKEQ. J gave up 3 bases and V 1 base, and 2 bases lay outside the gene matches.